This TCR beta chain emerged from a study of cytomegalovirus exposure and HLA in healthy donors (dated by TCRdb to 2017 to 2019). In terms of the full investigation: An earlier analysis of some 500 of the donors reported 250 to 300 Gb of sequence data and around 110 million unique TCR beta sequences from approximately 180 million T cells. A later genetic analysis used genome-wide SNP genotypes for about 65% of the roughly 670 donors, treating that subset as a discovery cohort. Among over 350 genotyped donors of the cohort, an average of approximately 250,000 unique TCR beta nucleotide sequences were sequenced per donor, around 20% of them non-productive. To predict cytomegalovirus infection status, the study combined high-throughput TCR immunosequencing, statistical association of individual TCRs with disease status, and machine learning. To study patterns of TCR occurrence, a later analysis re-analyzed previously published TCR beta repertoires from 666 donors and added high-resolution HLA genotyping. Around 330 gigabases of sequencing data and 70 million to 100 million unique TCR sequences made up an early release that covered some 640 HLA-typed donors. In an earlier analysis of several hundred of the donors, high-throughput TCR beta sequencing was used to judge whether each TCR beta V gene segment behaved as functional or pseudogenic. Both class I and class II loci were covered by HLA typing, at four-digit resolution. Rather than using new phenotypic data, the later analysis identified candidate immune exposures from TCR beta sequences and from how often those sequences occurred across donors. Along with the approximately 620-subject first cohort, a separate validation cohort of over 90 different subjects was used. Of the approximately 370 genotyped donors, roughly 80% were placed in the genetic ancestry cluster associated with self-reported Caucasian donors. Every repertoire in the discovery cohort had been generated on one and the same sequencing platform. Because of strong linkage in the cohort, roughly five DR-DQ haplotypes were treated as single units for association and clustering. The study aimed to test whether cataloging public T cell receptors could reveal signatures of past pathogen exposure. The study profiled the T cell repertoires of hundreds of subjects by immunosequencing and related them to cytomegalovirus serostatus. Typing coverage differed by locus: A, B, C, DRB1 and DQB1 were typed in roughly 629-630 donors, DQA1 in about 550, DPA1 in 600 to 610, and DPB1 in 472. Donor age, sex, ethnicity and CMV serostatus were compiled alongside the repertoire data.

The cohort consisted of some 730 healthy bone marrow donors. At the time of sampling, all cohort members were nominally healthy, though unrecorded immune exposures were likely present. The donor tested CMV seronegative, placing the donor among the approximately 360 seronegative members of the cohort. A peripheral blood sample was collected from each donor, and TCR beta sequencing was performed on peripheral blood mononuclear cells. Genomic DNA was extracted from the blood cell samples with the Qiagen DNeasy Blood Extraction Kit. Broad study findings and their caveats: At a false discovery rate of 0.05, a later analysis linked about 17,000 TCR beta sequences to specific HLA alleles. A cluster of highly shared sequence variants was judged likely to be a technical artifact of the sequencing pipeline. In vitro tests confirmed that a few of the cytomegalovirus-associated TCR beta chains recognize cytomegalovirus antigens. According to a later analysis, parvovirus B19, influenza, CMV and Epstein-Barr virus appeared linked to several top co-occurrence clusters. In an earlier analysis of about 600 of the donors, most TCR beta V segments appeared in productive rearrangements about 87% or about 30% of the time, broadly matching IMGT annotations. Because counts were too low, roughly 18 rarely observed V segments, including chromosome 9 orphons, were left out of the earlier analysis of about 500 of the donors. Cytomegalovirus status was reported to be diagnosed by the classifier with high specificity and sensitivity in both the original and validation cohorts. Compared with equally common non-associated chains, HLA-associated TCR beta chains in a later analysis were more clonally expanded and had lower generation probabilities. Compared with the approximately 700-donor mean, donors in an Asian-associated ancestry cluster had fewer N-insertions in productive TCRs, according to a later genetic analysis. Linkage disequilibrium might explain the correlated functional status among segregating V segments, but an unknown experimental factor could not be excluded. In the study, some 160 TCR beta chains were listed as associated with cytomegalovirus. In a later analysis, the rate of TCR association differed among HLA loci, with DRB1 alleles having the most associated TCRs and HLA-C alleles having the fewest. The 87-base-pair reads could not distinguish some IMGT-functional V segments, including TRBV6-2 and TRBV6-3, so those segments were excluded. In a later genetic analysis, a missense DCLRE1C variant was associated with V-gene and J-gene trimming of TCR beta chains, and the association was replicated in an independent cohort. According to a later analysis, most CMV-associated TCR beta chains appeared to be HLA-restricted, and the HLA associations seemed to be driven largely by CMV exposure. A further reported finding was that TCR beta sequences accurately predicted the HLA-A and HLA-B alleles for most subjects in the first cohort. Immune exposure information for the cohort was limited to CMV serostatus. While some public TCRs were present in many individuals, most TCR sequences turned up only very rarely across donors. In this cohort, only TCR beta chains were sequenced, and detectable features were limited by the absence of alpha or paired-chain data. Roughly uniform sequencing depth across donors was assumed in presence/absence analyses, although this assumption may not hold. The authors suggested that the approach could potentially be generalized to other disease states and immunological phenotypes. Because some donors lacked HLA typing at each locus, the association tests relied only on the typed subset. When HLA alleles, especially DR and DQ, strongly co-occurred, TCR associations were difficult to assign to individual alleles.

Concerning this clone: Its target antigen remains unknown. Base quality data are lacking; no much larger clone is found one base away.

Reading from cysteine to phenylalanine, the CDR3 counts 15 amino acids. The CDR3 DNA has 45 bases and is translated from base 1. V lost 6 bases and J lost 4 bases; the stretch between them is 18 bases long. The germline V gene (reference sequence) sets CDR1 to MNHEY and CDR2 to SMNVEV. Libraries came from the immunoSEQ multiplex PCR assay. For the multiplex PCR, a mixture combining 60 forward primers for TCR Vbeta segments and 13 reverse primers for TCR Jbeta segments was used. The CDR3 region of rearranged TCR beta genes was amplified from genomic DNA with a multiplex PCR assay. On the Illumina HiSeq System, the amplified TCR beta libraries were sequenced as 87-base-pair reads. As for how the authors treated the data: In a later analysis, 70 million to 95 million unique TCR beta chains were counted across the approximately 640 repertoires, and about 10 million of these chains were shared by at least two donors. To remove PCR and sequencing errors, raw reads were error-corrected and collapsed into unique sequences using a nearest-neighbor algorithm that merged closely related sequences. V, D and J gene segments were assigned by aligning CDR3 sequences to IMGT reference sequences. For a sequence to be retained, a match of at least six nucleotides to both a V gene segment and a J gene segment was required. A rearrangement was called productive if the CDR3 had no stop codons and remained in frame with V and J, and every other rearrangement was called non-productive. CDR3 was defined by IMGT convention, running from the second conserved V-encoded cysteine to the conserved J-encoded phenylalanine. The earlier analysis of 587 of the donors excluded sequences that lacked an unambiguous match to a single V gene segment. An earlier analysis of about 600 of the donors called V segments functional above 56.7% productive rearrangements and segregating when the between-donor standard deviation exceeded 5%. To diagnose cytomegalovirus status from the catalog of TCR beta chain sequences, a statistical classification framework was built. In a later analysis, V and J genes were assigned by comparing TCR nucleotide sequences against IMGT/GENE-DB human TR gene sequences. A later analysis assigned CDR3 sequences and most-parsimonious VDJ recombination scenarios with the TCRdist pipeline. A later analysis defined each TCR beta chain by its CDR3 amino acid sequence plus V-gene family, and excluded reads lacking a unique V-gene family. As a way to deal with suspected cross-contamination and a sequencing artifact, a later analysis dropped roughly 600 nucleotide sequences that were highly shared and had low generation probability. In a later analysis, a clonal expansion index for each public chain was calculated from normalized within-repertoire ranks of inferred template counts. Generation probabilities in a later analysis came from a VDJ recombination model fitted to out-of-frame rearrangements, and those results were checked against IGoR. In a later analysis, TCR-TCR, TCR-HLA and TCR-CMV co-occurrence was scored with hypergeometric tests, and a repertoire-size bias correction was applied to TCR pairs. In a later analysis, false discovery rates were estimated by permuting HLA or CMV assignments 20 times. In a later analysis, co-occurring TCRs were grouped with DBSCAN, and TCRdist sequence similarity was added when clustering was performed within HLA-allele-positive subsets. Repertoires with fewer than 30,000 or more than 120,000 public chains, plus five repertoires with anomalous nucleotide sharing, were excluded from co-occurrence clustering. TCRdb mirrors the immuneACCESS table, restricted to in-frame sequences. Some clones are absent from its copies; in checked studies, under half trace to an unresolved V gene, and the reason for the others is unknown. V and J calls and clone size are as listed in that table; D and trimming were resolved from the DNA. For this sample there are 70,000 to 80,000 clones; more than 75% appear just once. 1.5% to 2% of the sample is held by the ten biggest clonotypes.

This sequence was found in a man in his late teens or twenties in good health and CMV-seronegative. The rearrangement joined TRBV27 to TRBJ2-5; the D gene is possibly TRBD1, with 7 bases matching. The sequencing sample was made of PBMCs. CDR3 loop: CASRVQGGPGETQYF. The base sequence is TGTGCCAGCAGAGTCCAGGGGGGCCCCGGAGAGACCCAGTACTTC.